The rows below give T cell receptor beta chains drawn from one sample of a study of cytomegalovirus exposure and HLA in healthy donors. TCRdb keeps only in-frame clones here, not all; method: immunoSEQ multiplex PCR. This table holds roughly 220,000 clones, approximately 88% found once. The sample was PBMCs. These receptors were collected from a young woman in good health and CMV-seropositive. CDR3s include the opening cysteine and the closing phenylalanine or tryptophan. Each record gives: CDR3 length, J gene, V gene, CDR3 protein.

>10|TRBJ2-7|TRBV27
CASKGLQQYF
>19|TRBJ2-3|TRBV9
CASSVAVAGGTGRTDTQYF
>13|TRBJ1-1|TRBV27
CASSLSAGTEAFF
>15|TRBJ2-3|TRBV12-5
CASGLVNRGTDTQYF
>14|TRBJ2-7|TRBV5-1
CASSLRDINYEQYF
>17|TRBJ2-1|TRBV14
CASSQGLNWRGYNEQFF
>14|TRBJ2-7|TRBV12-5
CASAYSGRAYEQYF
>10|TRBJ2-1|TRBV20-1
CSVSYNEQFF
>17|TRBJ2-1|TRBV5-1
CASSLGLDPFTYNEQFF
>13|TRBJ1-1|TRBV4-1
CASRGGLNTEAFF
>16|TRBJ2-2|TRBV25-1
CASSEKRDSNTGELFF
>10|TRBJ1-4|TRBV29-1
CSVRDEKLFF
>14|TRBJ2-1|TRBV18
CASSSTSDTNEQFF
>11|TRBJ2-7|TRBV6-7
CASSHSYEQYF
>13|TRBJ1-1|TRBV19
CASSSVEDTEAFF
>13|TRBJ1-2|TRBV2
CASSGHETYGYTF
>15|TRBJ1-5|TRBV4-3
CASSQDLGAGQPQHF
>15|TRBJ2-3|TRBV30
CAWEPGLGVGDTQYF
>15|TRBJ2-1|TRBV6-4
CASSDGLAPNNEQFF
>15|TRBJ1-2|TRBV19
CASSMDSNGGYGYTF
>15|TRBJ1-2|TRBV6-1
CASSEGVGQQYGYTF
>14|TRBJ2-7|TRBV2
CAIGLAGVFDEQYF
>16|TRBJ1-2|TRBV7-9
CASSLEWTATTGGYTF
>12|TRBJ1-2|TRBV28
CASSLGGVGYTF
>13|TRBJ2-7|TRBV30
CASEAVTSYEQYF
>13|TRBJ1-1|TRBV30
CASAQGFDTEAFF
>15|TRBJ2-3|TRBV27
CASSKDRGIKDTQYF
>14|TRBJ2-3|TRBV5-4
CASSQDRGTDTQYF
>13|TRBJ2-7|TRBV27
CASSFRLTYEQYF
>14|TRBJ1-1|TRBV6-1
CASKLQGVDAEAFF
>14|TRBJ2-7|TRBV5-6
CASSLVGNAYEQYF
>14|TRBJ1-2|TRBV2
CASIRDRGSYGYTF
>12|TRBJ2-1|TRBV4-3
CASSQGGNEQFF
>15|TRBJ2-1|TRBV2
CASRAGGTSYNEQFF
>15|TRBJ2-3|TRBV6-1
CASSELASSTDTQYF
>14|TRBJ2-5|TRBV7-2
CASSLSFGVETQYF
>14|TRBJ1-2|TRBV29-1
CSVAVRDRGNGYTF
>14|TRBJ1-2|TRBV18
CASSPGQENYGYTF
>13|TRBJ2-1|TRBV29-1
CSATDSFRNEQFF
>15|TRBJ1-1|TRBV10-3
CAIRSEGALNTEAFF
>17|TRBJ1-2|TRBV30
CAWARDGLLSANYGYTF
>14|TRBJ1-2|TRBV18
CASSPPAQEDGYTF
>19|TRBJ1-2|TRBV7-6
CASSFLKGDSATYQYGYTF
>13|TRBJ2-3|TRBV7-8
CASSLKGQDTQYF
>11|TRBJ1-2|TRBV2
CASSEGAGYTF
>14|TRBJ2-4|TRBV29-1
CSVEDRQGGDIQYF
>13|TRBJ1-5|TRBV30
CAWRRGINQPQHF
>11|TRBJ1-1|TRBV21-1
CASKVNTEAFF
>13|TRBJ1-2|TRBV5-1
CASSSTGQDGYTF
>14|TRBJ1-1|TRBV18
CASSPSTGVTEAFF
>14|TRBJ2-1|TRBV7-3
CASSQGTGNNEQFF
>12|TRBJ2-5|TRBV18
CASSPGQETQYF
>16|TRBJ2-7|TRBV16
CASSQSRGVTTYEQYF
>14|TRBJ1-2|TRBV7-2
CASSLARGARGYTF
>13|TRBJ2-6|TRBV5-6
CASSLPGANVLTF
>15|TRBJ2-6|TRBV5-1
CASSLGGYGANVLTF
>15|TRBJ2-7|TRBV4-3
CASSLRTGGDYEQYF
>14|TRBJ2-2|TRBV30
CAWSLAGVPGELFF
>16|TRBJ1-3|TRBV19
CASRTGRRGSGNTIYF